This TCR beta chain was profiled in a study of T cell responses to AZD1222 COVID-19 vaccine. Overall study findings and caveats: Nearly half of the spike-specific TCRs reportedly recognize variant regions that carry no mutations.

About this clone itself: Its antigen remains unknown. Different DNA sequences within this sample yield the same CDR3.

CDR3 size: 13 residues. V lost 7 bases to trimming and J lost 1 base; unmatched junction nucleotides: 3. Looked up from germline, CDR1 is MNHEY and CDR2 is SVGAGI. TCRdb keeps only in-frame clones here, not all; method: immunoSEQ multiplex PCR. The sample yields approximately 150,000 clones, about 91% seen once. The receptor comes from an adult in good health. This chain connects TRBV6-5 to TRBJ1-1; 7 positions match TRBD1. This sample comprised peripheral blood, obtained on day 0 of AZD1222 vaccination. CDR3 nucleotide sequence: TGTGCCAGCACCGGGACAGCGAACACTGAAGCTTTCTTT. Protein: CASTGTANTEAFF.